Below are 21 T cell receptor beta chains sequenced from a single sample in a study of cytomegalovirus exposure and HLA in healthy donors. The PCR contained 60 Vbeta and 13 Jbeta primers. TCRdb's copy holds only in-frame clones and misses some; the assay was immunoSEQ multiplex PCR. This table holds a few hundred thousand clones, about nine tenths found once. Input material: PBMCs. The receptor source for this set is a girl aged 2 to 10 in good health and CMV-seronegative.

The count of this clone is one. DNA for the CDR3: TGTGCCAGCAACCAGTTTGAGACCCAGTACTTC. It is translated as CASNQFETQYF. This sequence joins TRBV2 and TRBJ2-5, with D uncertain. The germline V and J ends were trimmed by 7 bases and 5 bases, with 8 bases remaining between them. Germline CDR1 is SNHLY and CDR2 is FYNNEI. The CDR3 runs 11 residues.

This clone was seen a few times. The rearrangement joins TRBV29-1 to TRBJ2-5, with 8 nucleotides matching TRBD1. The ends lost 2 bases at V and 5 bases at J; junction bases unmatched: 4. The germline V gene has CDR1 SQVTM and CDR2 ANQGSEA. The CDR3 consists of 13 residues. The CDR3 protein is CSVEQGAGETQYF. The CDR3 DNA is TGCAGCGTTGAACAGGGGGCGGGTGAGACCCAGTACTTC.

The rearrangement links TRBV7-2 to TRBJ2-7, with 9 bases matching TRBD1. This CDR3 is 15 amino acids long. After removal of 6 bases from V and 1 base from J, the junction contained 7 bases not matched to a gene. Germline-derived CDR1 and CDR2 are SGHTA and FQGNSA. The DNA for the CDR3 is TGTGCCAGCAGTTACGGACAGGGGAGATCCTACGAGCAGTACTTC. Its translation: CASSYGQGRSYEQYF.

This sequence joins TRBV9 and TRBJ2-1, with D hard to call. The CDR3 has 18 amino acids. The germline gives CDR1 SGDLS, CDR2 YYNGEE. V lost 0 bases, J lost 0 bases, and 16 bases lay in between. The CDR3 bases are TGTGCCAGCAGCGTAGGTATGGCTGCTAGGAGCTCCTACAATGAGCAGTTCTTC. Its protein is CASSVGMAARSSYNEQFF.

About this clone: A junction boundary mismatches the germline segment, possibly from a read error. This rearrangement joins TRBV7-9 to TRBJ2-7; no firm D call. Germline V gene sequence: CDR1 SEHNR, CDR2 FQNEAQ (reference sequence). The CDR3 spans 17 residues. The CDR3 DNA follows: TGTTCCAGCAGCTTAAGGCGAACGGTTACAGATCCATACGAGCAGTACTTC. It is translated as CSSSLRRTVTDPYEQYF.

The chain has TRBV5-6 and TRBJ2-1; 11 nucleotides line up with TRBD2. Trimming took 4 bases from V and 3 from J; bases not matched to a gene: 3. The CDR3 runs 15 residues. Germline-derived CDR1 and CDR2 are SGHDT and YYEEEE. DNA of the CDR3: TGTGCCAGCAGCAAGGGACTAGCGGACTACAATGAGCAGTTCTTC. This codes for CASSKGLADYNEQFF.

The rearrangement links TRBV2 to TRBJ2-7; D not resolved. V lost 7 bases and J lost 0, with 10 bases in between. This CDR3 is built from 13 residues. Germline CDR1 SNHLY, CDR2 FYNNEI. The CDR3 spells CASMSHRSYEQYF. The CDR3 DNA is TGTGCCAGCATGTCACACCGCTCCTACGAGCAGTACTTC.

CDR3 bases: TGTGCCAGCAGTGAATTGGGACAGAACACTGAAGCTTTCTTT. It specifies CASSELGQNTEAFF. V gene TRBV6-1 combines with J gene TRBJ1-1, with D possibly being TRBD1 (6 bases). Trimming pared 2 bases from V and 1 base from J, leaving 8 bases between. CDR1 is MNHNS and CDR2 is SASEGT in the germline V gene. CDR3 length: 14 amino acids.

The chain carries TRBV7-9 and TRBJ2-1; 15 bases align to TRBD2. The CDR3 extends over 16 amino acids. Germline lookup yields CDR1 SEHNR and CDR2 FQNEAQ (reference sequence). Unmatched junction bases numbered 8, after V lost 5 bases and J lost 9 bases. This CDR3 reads CASSRGLAGGMGEQFF. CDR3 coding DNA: TGTGCCAGCAGCCGAGGACTAGCGGGAGGGATGGGTGAGCAGTTCTTC.

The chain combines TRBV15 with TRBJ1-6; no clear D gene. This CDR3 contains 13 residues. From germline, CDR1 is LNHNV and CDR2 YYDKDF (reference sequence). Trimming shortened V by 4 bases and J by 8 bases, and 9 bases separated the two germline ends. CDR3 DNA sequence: TGTGCCACCAGCAACACCGGGTATTCACCCCTCCACTTT. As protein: CATSNTGYSPLHF.

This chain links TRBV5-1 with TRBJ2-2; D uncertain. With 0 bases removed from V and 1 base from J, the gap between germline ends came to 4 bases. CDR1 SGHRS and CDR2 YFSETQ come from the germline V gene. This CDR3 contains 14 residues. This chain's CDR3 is CASSLELNTGELFF. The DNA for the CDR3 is TGCGCCAGCAGCTTGGAACTGAACACCGGGGAGCTGTTTTTT. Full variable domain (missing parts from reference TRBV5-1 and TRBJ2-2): KAGVTQTPRYLIKTRGQQVTLSCSPISGHRSVSWYQQTPGQGLQFLFEYFSETQRNKGNFPGRFSGRQFSNSRSEMNVSTLELGDSALYLCASSLELNTGELFFGEGSRLTVL.

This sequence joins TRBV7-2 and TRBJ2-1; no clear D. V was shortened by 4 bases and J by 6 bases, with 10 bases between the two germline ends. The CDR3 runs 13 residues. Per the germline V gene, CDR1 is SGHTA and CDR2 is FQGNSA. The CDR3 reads CASSSVSGNEQFF. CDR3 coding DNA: TGTGCCAGCAGCTCGGTCTCGGGCAATGAGCAGTTCTTC.

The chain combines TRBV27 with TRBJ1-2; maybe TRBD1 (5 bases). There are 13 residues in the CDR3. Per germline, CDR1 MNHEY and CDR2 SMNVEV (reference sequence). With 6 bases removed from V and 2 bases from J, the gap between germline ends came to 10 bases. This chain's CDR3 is CASRFGGNYGYTF. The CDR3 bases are TGTGCCAGCAGATTCGGGGGGAACTATGGCTACACCTTC.

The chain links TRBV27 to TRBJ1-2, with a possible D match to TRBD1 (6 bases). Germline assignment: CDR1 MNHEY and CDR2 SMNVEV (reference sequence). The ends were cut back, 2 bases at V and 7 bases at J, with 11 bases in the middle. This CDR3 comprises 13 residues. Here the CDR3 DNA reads TGTGCCAGCAGTTTAGGGGGGGCTAGTGGCTACACCTTC. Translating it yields CASSLGGASGYTF.

CDR3 DNA: TGTGCCAGCTCACCATCGAGGGTCGGGGAGCTGTTTTTT. It codes for CASSPSRVGELFF. The genes are TRBV18 and TRBJ2-2; maybe TRBD2 (5 bases). CDR3 length equals 13 residues. The V and J ends lost 2 bases and 7 bases respectively, with 8 bases between them. Germline-derived CDR1 and CDR2 are KGHSH and LQKENI.

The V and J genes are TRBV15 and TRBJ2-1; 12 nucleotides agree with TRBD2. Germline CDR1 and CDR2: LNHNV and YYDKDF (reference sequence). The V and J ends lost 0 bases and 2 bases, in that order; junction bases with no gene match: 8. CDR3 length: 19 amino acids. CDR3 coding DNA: TGTGCCACCAGCAGAGATCAACTAGCGGGGGGAACGACCTACAATGAGCAGTTCTTC. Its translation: CATSRDQLAGGTTYNEQFF.

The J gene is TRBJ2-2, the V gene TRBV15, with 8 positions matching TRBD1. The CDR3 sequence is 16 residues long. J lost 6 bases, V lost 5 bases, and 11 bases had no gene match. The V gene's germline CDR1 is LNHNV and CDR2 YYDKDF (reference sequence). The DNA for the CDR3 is TGTGCCACCAGCGGAACCCGGGACAGGAAACCCGGGGAGCTGTTTTTT. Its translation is CATSGTRDRKPGELFF.

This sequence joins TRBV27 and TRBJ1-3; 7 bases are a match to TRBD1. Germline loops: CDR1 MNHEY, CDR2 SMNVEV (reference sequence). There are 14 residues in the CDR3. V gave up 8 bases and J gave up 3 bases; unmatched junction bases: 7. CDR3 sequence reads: CASLDRPGGNTIYF. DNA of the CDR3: TGTGCCAGCCTGGACAGGCCAGGTGGAAACACCATATATTTT.

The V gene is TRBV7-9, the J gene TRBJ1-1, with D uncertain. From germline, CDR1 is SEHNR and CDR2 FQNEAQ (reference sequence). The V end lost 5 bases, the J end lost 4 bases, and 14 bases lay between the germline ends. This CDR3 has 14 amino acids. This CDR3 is CASSNSGGSTEAFF. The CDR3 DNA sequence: TGTGCCAGCAGCAACTCCGGCGGTTCCACTGAAGCTTTCTTT.

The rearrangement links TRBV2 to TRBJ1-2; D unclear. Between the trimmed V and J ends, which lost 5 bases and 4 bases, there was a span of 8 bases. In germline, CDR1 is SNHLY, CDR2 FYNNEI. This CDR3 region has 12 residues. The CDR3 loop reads CASSSNSYGYTF. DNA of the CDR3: TGTGCCAGCAGTTCCAACTCCTATGGCTACACCTTC.

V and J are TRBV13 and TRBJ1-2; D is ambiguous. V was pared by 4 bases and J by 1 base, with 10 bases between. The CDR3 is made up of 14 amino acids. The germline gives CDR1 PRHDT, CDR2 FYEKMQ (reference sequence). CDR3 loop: CASSSRHNNYGYTF. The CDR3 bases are TGTGCCAGCAGCTCACGACACAATAACTATGGCTACACCTTC.